One and the same sample provided the 19 T cell receptor beta chains below, sequenced in a study of cytomegalovirus exposure and HLA in healthy donors. Using immunoSEQ multiplex PCR, the repertoire was profiled, and TCRdb retains in-frame clones only, with some absent. The profile covers fewer than 200,000 clones, with 85% appearing a single time and about a sixth taken by the ten largest. Sequenced input: PBMCs. The source is a man between 18 and 29 years old in good health and CMV-seropositive.

This clone was detected only a few times. The rearrangement uses TRBV28 and TRBJ1-1; possibly TRBD1 for D (6 bases). This CDR3 contains 15 residues. Germline lookup yields CDR1 MDHEN and CDR2 SYDVKM. Trimming removed 5 bases at V and 2 bases at J, with 15 bases between. The CDR3 DNA reads as TGTGCCAGCAGTCCACCGGACAGACGAAACACTGAAGCTTTCTTT. This translates into CASSPPDRRNTEAFF. The full variable domain, in which reference TRBV28 and TRBJ1-1 provide the parts outside the CDR3, is DVKVTQSSRYLVKRTGEKVFLECVQDMDHENMFWYRQDPGLGLRLIYFSYDVKMKEKGDIPEGYSVSREKKERFSLILESASTNQTSMYLCASSPPDRRNTEAFFGQGTRLTVV.

This chain joins TRBV19 and TRBJ1-1, with 10 bases lining up with TRBD1. This CDR3 contains 15 residues. Germline CDR1 reads LNHDA; CDR2 reads SQIVND (reference sequence). The ends lost 5 bases at V and 2 bases at J; junction bases unmatched: 5. The CDR3 loop reads CASSFLTGGNTEAFF. The CDR3 DNA sequence: TGTGCCAGTAGTTTCCTGACAGGGGGCAACACTGAAGCTTTCTTT.

The chain employs TRBV7-9 and TRBJ1-1; TRBD1 aligns across 9 bases. The V gene's germline CDR1 is SEHNR and CDR2 FQNEAQ (reference sequence). The length of the CDR3 is 14 residues. J lost 5 bases, V lost 3 bases, and 4 bases had no gene match. CDR3 amino acids: CASSFRDRETEAFF. The DNA of the CDR3 is TGTGCCAGCAGCTTCCGGGACAGGGAGACTGAAGCTTTCTTT.

The V and J genes are TRBV7-3 and TRBJ1-1; D not resolved. The CDR3 is 13 residues long. V lost 1 base and J 3 bases, leaving 6 bases between the germline ends. Germline CDR1 SGHTA, CDR2 FQGTGA. The CDR3 loop is CASSLRQDTEAFF. The CDR3 coding sequence is TGTGCCAGCAGCTTAAGGCAGGACACTGAAGCTTTCTTT. The full variable domain, rest sourced from reference TRBV7-3 and TRBJ1-1, is GAGVSQTPSNKVTEKGKYVELRCDPISGHTALYWYRQSLGQGPEFLIYFQGTGAADDSGLPNDRFFAVRPEGSVSTLKIQRTERGDSAVYLCASSLRQDTEAFFGQGTRLTVV.

The chain carries TRBV5-6 and TRBJ2-1; 10 nucleotides match TRBD2. Germline V gene data show CDR1 as SGHDT and CDR2 as YYEEEE. The V segment lost 1 base and the J segment 9 bases; nucleotides outside the gene matches: 4. The CDR3 extends over 14 amino acids. CDR3 residues: CASSLRLAGAEQFF. CDR3 in DNA: TGTGCCAGCAGCTTGCGCCTAGCGGGGGCTGAGCAGTTCTTC. The whole variable domain, filled in from reference TRBV5-6 and TRBJ2-1, reads DAGVTQSPTHLIKTRGQQVTLRCSPKSGHDTVSWYQQALGQGPQFIFQYYEEEERQRGNFPDRFSGHQFPNYSSELNVNALLLGDSALYLCASSLRLAGAEQFFGPGTRLTVL.

The chain carries TRBV7-3 and TRBJ2-7; possibly TRBD1 for D (5 bases). Germline V lookup: CDR1 SGHTA, CDR2 FQGTGA. The CDR3 is 17 residues long. Trimming cost V 2 bases and J 2 bases, with 19 bases left between them. The CDR3 sequence is CASSLAPASGPAYEQYF. CDR3 DNA: TGTGCCAGCAGCTTAGCGCCCGCCTCAGGGCCGGCCTACGAGCAGTACTTC.

This chain joins TRBV5-4 and TRBJ1-1; the D gene is possibly TRBD1 (6 bases). The germline CDR1 and CDR2 sequences are SGHNT and YYREEE (reference sequence). V was trimmed by 1 base and J by 7 bases, leaving 11 bases between them. The CDR3 has 13 residues. The CDR3 nucleotides are TGTGCCAGCAGCTTGAGGCCGACAGGTGAAGCTTTCTTT. Translation gives CASSLRPTGEAFF.

V usage is TRBV9 and J usage is TRBJ1-2; D is uncertain. Germline assignment: CDR1 SGDLS and CDR2 YYNGEE. The CDR3 is 13 residues long. V gave up 4 bases and J gave up 14 bases, with 21 bases separating them. The CDR3 DNA reads TGTGCCAGCAGCACAGACGGTCTATCGGGGATTACCTTC. It codes for CASSTDGLSGITF.

The chain recombines TRBV27 with TRBJ2-1; tentative D call: TRBD2 (5 bases). CDR3 size: 15 residues. Germline CDR1 and CDR2: MNHEY and SMNVEV (reference sequence). V gave up 3 bases and J gave up 3 bases, with 12 bases separating them. CDR3 protein: CASSFGGGDYNEQFF. DNA for the CDR3: TGTGCCAGCAGTTTTGGAGGAGGCGACTACAATGAGCAGTTCTTC.

V gene TRBV28 combines with J gene TRBJ2-7, with TRBD2 as a possible D gene (5 bases). Germline V lookup: CDR1 MDHEN, CDR2 SYDVKM. The CDR3 is 14 amino acids. Trimming removed 5 bases from V and 3 bases from J, with 14 bases in between. CDR3 in DNA: TGTGCCAGCAGTCCCCCGGGAAAATACTACGAGCAGTACTTC. This gives the protein CASSPPGKYYEQYF.

The CDR3 loop reads CASSLWGRREAFF. CDR3 in DNA: TGTGCCAGCAGTTTATGGGGGCGGAGGGAAGCTTTCTTT. The chain carries TRBV27 and TRBJ1-1; maybe TRBD1 (6 bases). The CDR3 has 13 residues. V was cut by 1 base and J by 8 bases, with 11 bases left in between. Germline loops: CDR1 MNHEY, CDR2 SMNVEV (reference sequence).

The gene calls are TRBV7-2 and TRBJ2-7, with a weak D call TRBD2 (7 bases). Germline assignment: CDR1 SGHTA and CDR2 FQGNSA. This CDR3 is 16 amino acids long. V lost 0 bases, J lost 0 bases, and 12 bases lay in between. CDR3 sequence reads: CASSLAGGGGSYEQYF. CDR3 DNA sequence: TGTGCCAGCAGCTTAGCCGGGGGCGGGGGCTCCTACGAGCAGTACTTC.

The CDR3 loop reads CASSSTGGAYGYTF. The DNA of the CDR3 is TGTGCCAGCAGCTCTACAGGGGGCGCGTATGGCTACACCTTC. This chain uses TRBV7-9 with TRBJ1-2, with 9 bases that match TRBD1. CDR1 and CDR2 from the germline V gene are SEHNR and FQNEAQ (reference sequence). V gave up 4 bases and J gave up 5 bases; unmatched junction bases: 5. This CDR3 is 14 amino acids long.

This chain uses TRBV9 with TRBJ2-3; TRBD2 aligns across 8 bases. The length of the CDR3 is 15 residues. The germline V gene encodes CDR1 SGDLS and CDR2 YYNGEE. Trimming cost V 0 bases and J 4 bases; bases outside gene matches: 4. The CDR3 loop reads CASSVAGTRPDTQYF. The CDR3 region has the DNA TGTGCCAGCAGCGTAGCGGGGACTAGACCAGATACGCAGTATTTT.

V gene TRBV28 combines with J gene TRBJ2-7, with D possibly being TRBD1 (5 bases). Germline CDR1 and CDR2: MDHEN and SYDVKM. The V and J ends lost 6 bases and 1 base respectively, with 7 bases between them. CDR3 length equals 12 residues. The CDR3 region has the DNA TGTGCCAGCAGAGGGGATTCCTACGAGCAGTACTTC. The encoded protein is CASRGDSYEQYF.

Comment on this clone: In the same sample, other DNA sequences code for this CDR3. The DNA of the CDR3 is TGCGCCAGCAGCCAAGACCGAGGCTACGAGCAGTACTTC. Translated: CASSQDRGYEQYF. The chain joins TRBV4-1 to TRBJ2-7; D not resolved. Trimming took 0 bases from V and 3 from J, leaving 6 bases between them. The CDR3 spans 13 residues. Germline CDR1 and CDR2: MGHRA and YSYEKL.

The chain is built from TRBV28 and TRBJ2-3; D unclear. The CDR3 spans 13 residues. V was shortened by 1 base and J by 4 bases, with 6 bases between the two germline ends. Looked up from germline, CDR1 is MDHEN and CDR2 is SYDVKM. Here the CDR3 DNA reads TGTGCCAGCAGTTTATTCTCCGCAGATACGCAGTATTTT. Residues: CASSLFSADTQYF.

This clone turned up a few times. The rearrangement uses TRBV10-3 and TRBJ2-5; maybe TRBD2 (7 bases). Germline CDR1 ENHRY, CDR2 SYGVKD. This CDR3 contains 14 residues. Trimming left V 10 bases short and J 5 bases short, with 20 bases between. CDR3 in DNA: TGTGCCACCTCTGGGGGGGGCCTGGGCGAGACCCAGTACTTC. Protein product: CATSGGGLGETQYF.

This clone was counted once. The chain carries TRBV28 and TRBJ1-4; D is perhaps TRBD1 (5 bases). CDR3 length: 15 residues. Germline values: CDR1 MDHEN, CDR2 SYDVKM. V gave up 8 bases and J gave up 7 bases, with 20 bases separating them. The CDR3 protein is CASLSPGGRGEKLFF. CDR3 DNA: TGTGCCAGCTTGTCACCCGGGGGGAGAGGTGAAAAACTGTTTTTT.